This is a list of T cell receptor beta chains from one sample in a study of shared clonotypes between healthy human individuals. Profiled with immunoSEQ multiplex PCR; TCRdb holds only in-frame clones, not every one. Altogether fewer than 400,000 clones are present, around 72% being singletons, with the ten largest covering approximately 10%. The specimen sequenced was memory CD4+ T cells sorted from blood. These receptors were collected from a man younger than 40 in good health. The CDR3 runs from the conserved cysteine through the conserved F or W. Each record gives: clone size, V gene, D gene, J gene, CDR3 protein, CDR3 DNA. D genes are given only for firm matches. Part of the rows lack a size; the others show once, few, many or a class for expanded clones.

abundance: .; v_gene: TRBV7-2; d_gene: .; j_gene: TRBJ1-3; CDR3aa: CASSLPGREGNTIYF; CDR3nt: TGTGCCAGCAGCTTACCAGGGAGGGAAGGAAACACCATATATTTT
abundance: .; v_gene: TRBV5-6; d_gene: .; j_gene: TRBJ1-5; CDR3aa: CASSAGGGYNQPQHF; CDR3nt: TGTGCCAGCAGCGCCGGTGGGGGCTACAATCAGCCCCAGCATTTT
abundance: .; v_gene: TRBV10-3; d_gene: .; j_gene: TRBJ1-5; CDR3aa: CAISAGPLSNQPQHF; CDR3nt: TGTGCCATCAGTGCCGGACCTCTTAGCAATCAGCCCCAGCATTTT
abundance: many; v_gene: TRBV11-2; d_gene: .; j_gene: TRBJ1-5; CDR3aa: CASSLDRDDQPQHF; CDR3nt: TGTGCCAGCAGCTTAGACAGGGACGATCAGCCCCAGCATTTT
abundance: .; v_gene: TRBV5-4; d_gene: TRBD1; j_gene: TRBJ2-2; CDR3aa: CASSWGGQGRTGELFF; CDR3nt: TGTGCCAGCAGCTGGGGGGGACAGGGCCGGACCGGGGAGCTGTTTTTT
abundance: few; v_gene: TRBV2; d_gene: .; j_gene: TRBJ2-3; CDR3aa: CASSYANSGDTQYF; CDR3nt: TGTGCCAGCAGTTACGCCAACTCGGGGGATACGCAGTATTTT
abundance: once; v_gene: TRBV9; d_gene: .; j_gene: TRBJ1-4; CDR3aa: CASSVGAGDEKLFF; CDR3nt: TGTGCCAGCAGCGTAGGTGCAGGGGATGAAAAACTGTTTTTT
abundance: .; v_gene: TRBV5-1; d_gene: TRBD2; j_gene: TRBJ2-7; CDR3aa: CASSWTSGGGEQYF; CDR3nt: TGCGCCAGCAGCTGGACTAGCGGGGGAGGCGAGCAGTACTTC
abundance: .; v_gene: TRBV6-5; d_gene: .; j_gene: TRBJ1-2; CDR3aa: CASSYSGKGYTF; CDR3nt: TGTGCCAGCAGTTATTCGGGGAAGGGCTACACCTTC
abundance: .; v_gene: TRBV5-4; d_gene: TRBD2; j_gene: TRBJ2-1; CDR3aa: CASSRDAGGPNNEQFF; CDR3nt: TGTGCCAGCAGCAGGGATGCGGGAGGGCCGAACAATGAGCAGTTCTTC
abundance: .; v_gene: TRBV13; d_gene: .; j_gene: TRBJ1-1; CDR3aa: CASSLDFGRTEAFF; CDR3nt: TGTGCCAGCAGCTTAGACTTTGGGAGGACTGAAGCTTTCTTT
abundance: .; v_gene: TRBV6-6; d_gene: .; j_gene: TRBJ2-7; CDR3aa: CASSYSSLEQYF; CDR3nt: TGTGCCAGCAGTTACTCAAGCTTGGAGCAGTACTTC
abundance: .; v_gene: TRBV27; d_gene: TRBD1; j_gene: TRBJ2-2; CDR3aa: CASSLGQGLIGELFF; CDR3nt: TGTGCCAGCAGTTTGGGACAGGGTTTAATCGGGGAGCTGTTTTTT
abundance: once; v_gene: TRBV18; d_gene: .; j_gene: TRBJ2-2; CDR3aa: CASTLGQGNTGELFF; CDR3nt: TGTGCCAGCACCCTGGGACAAGGGAATACCGGGGAGCTGTTTTTT
abundance: .; v_gene: TRBV2; d_gene: .; j_gene: TRBJ2-3; CDR3aa: CASSKARVDRRNTDTQYF; CDR3nt: TGTGCCAGCAGTAAGGCTCGTGTTGACCGCCGAAACACAGATACGCAGTATTTT
abundance: .; v_gene: TRBV5-4; d_gene: TRBD1; j_gene: TRBJ1-1; CDR3aa: CASSPSGQVPGLAFF; CDR3nt: TGTGCCAGCAGCCCGAGCGGACAGGTCCCGGGTCTAGCTTTCTTT
abundance: .; v_gene: TRBV5-4; d_gene: TRBD2; j_gene: TRBJ2-3; CDR3aa: CASRATTSGRGDTQYF; CDR3nt: TGTGCCAGCAGGGCTACCACTAGCGGGCGGGGAGATACGCAGTATTTT
abundance: .; v_gene: TRBV14; d_gene: .; j_gene: TRBJ2-3; CDR3aa: CASSQDAVRDTQYF; CDR3nt: TGTGCCAGCAGCCAAGATGCAGTTAGAGATACGCAGTATTTT
abundance: .; v_gene: TRBV12-5; d_gene: .; j_gene: TRBJ2-6; CDR3aa: CASGLGDGGANVLTF; CDR3nt: TGTGCTAGTGGTTTGGGCGACGGTGGGGCCAACGTCCTGACTTTC
abundance: .; v_gene: TRBV15; d_gene: .; j_gene: TRBJ1-1; CDR3aa: CATSRGNTEAFF; CDR3nt: TGTGCCACCAGCAGAGGAAACACTGAAGCTTTCTTT
abundance: .; v_gene: TRBV15; d_gene: .; j_gene: TRBJ1-5; CDR3aa: CATSRAGINQPQHF; CDR3nt: TGTGCCACCAGCAGAGCAGGGATCAATCAGCCCCAGCATTTT
abundance: few; v_gene: TRBV27; d_gene: .; j_gene: TRBJ1-2; CDR3aa: CASSFRGSYGYTF; CDR3nt: TGTGCCAGCAGTTTCCGGGGATCCTATGGCTACACCTTC
abundance: .; v_gene: TRBV5-6; d_gene: .; j_gene: TRBJ1-2; CDR3aa: CASSLALETMDGYTF; CDR3nt: TGTGCCAGCAGCTTGGCCTTGGAGACCATGGATGGCTACACCTTC
abundance: once; v_gene: TRBV5-6; d_gene: TRBD1; j_gene: TRBJ1-4; CDR3aa: CASSLGQGGLTNEKLFF; CDR3nt: TGTGCCAGCAGCTTAGGACAGGGAGGGCTTACTAATGAAAAACTGTTTTTT
abundance: .; v_gene: TRBV19; d_gene: TRBD2; j_gene: TRBJ2-1; CDR3aa: CASSPGLYEQFF; CDR3nt: TGTGCCAGTAGTCCGGGACTATATGAGCAGTTCTTC
abundance: .; v_gene: TRBV4-3; d_gene: TRBD1; j_gene: TRBJ1-4; CDR3aa: CTSSQAGQGGEKLFF; CDR3nt: TGCACCAGCAGCCAAGCCGGCCAGGGGGGCGAAAAACTGTTTTTT
abundance: once; v_gene: TRBV28; d_gene: .; j_gene: TRBJ2-7; CDR3aa: CASSRHYEQYF; CDR3nt: TGTGCCAGCAGTCGTCACTACGAGCAGTACTTC
abundance: few; v_gene: TRBV18; d_gene: .; j_gene: TRBJ2-7; CDR3aa: CASSPIRDTIYEQYF; CDR3nt: TGTGCCAGCTCTCCGATCCGGGACACAATATACGAGCAGTACTTC
abundance: many; v_gene: TRBV14; d_gene: TRBD1; j_gene: TRBJ2-5; CDR3aa: CASSQDPGGLDPQYF; CDR3nt: TGTGCCAGCAGCCAAGATCCAGGGGGTTTGGACCCCCAGTACTTC
abundance: once; v_gene: TRBV28; d_gene: .; j_gene: TRBJ2-7; CDR3aa: CASSLIGRTAGEQYF; CDR3nt: TGTGCCAGCAGCTTGATTGGACGGACGGCTGGCGAGCAGTACTTC
abundance: few; v_gene: TRBV10-3; d_gene: TRBD2; j_gene: TRBJ2-3; CDR3aa: CATGSAGGTDTQYF; CDR3nt: TGTGCCACGGGATCAGCGGGAGGCACAGATACGCAGTATTTT
abundance: .; v_gene: TRBV5-4; d_gene: .; j_gene: TRBJ2-7; CDR3aa: CASSPEGSYEQYF; CDR3nt: TGTGCCAGCAGCCCCGAGGGGAGCTACGAGCAGTACTTC
abundance: few; v_gene: TRBV29-1; d_gene: .; j_gene: TRBJ1-3; CDR3aa: CSVTQGGSGNTIYF; CDR3nt: TGCAGCGTTACACAAGGGGGATCTGGAAACACCATATATTTT
abundance: .; v_gene: TRBV10-3; d_gene: .; j_gene: TRBJ2-7; CDR3aa: CAISPGAIGGEQYF; CDR3nt: TGTGCCATCAGCCCGGGGGCCATCGGAGGGGAGCAGTACTTC
abundance: few; v_gene: TRBV28; d_gene: .; j_gene: TRBJ1-2; CDR3aa: CASRQGNYGYTF; CDR3nt: TGTGCCAGCAGGCAGGGGAACTATGGCTACACCTTC
abundance: .; v_gene: TRBV2; d_gene: TRBD2; j_gene: TRBJ2-7; CDR3aa: CASSERLAGASQYF; CDR3nt: TGTGCCAGCAGTGAACGACTAGCGGGTGCGTCGCAGTACTTC